This TCR beta chain was recovered during a study of blood T cell repertoires in COVID-19. The data were produced by immunoSEQ multiplex PCR, yet TCRdb's version contains in-frame clones alone and is incomplete. The data hold almost 55,000 clones, with around 86% observed a single time. CDR1 is SGHTA and CDR2 is FQGNSA in the germline V gene. The CDR3 sequence is 14 residues long. Trimming pared 2 bases from V and 5 bases from J, leaving 10 bases between. This TCR came from a man aged 50-60 years with active COVID-19. The sequenced sample consisted of peripheral blood. The chain links TRBV7-2 to TRBJ1-5; tentatively, D is TRBD1 (5 bases). This CDR3 reads CASSLLRADQPQHF. The CDR3, as DNA: TGTGCCAGCAGCTTACTCAGGGCAGATCAGCCCCAGCATTTT.